The 8 T cell receptor beta chains reported below all come from one sample, sequenced in a study of blood T cells in healthy people across ages. Next came a second PCR, run for roughly 6 to 11 cycles, which used a sample-barcoded 5' primer along with a J-beta primer mix. Via MiXCR, TCRdb re-called the 5' RACE reads, giving one row per CDR3 protein. The profile covers 1,800,000 or so distinct CDR3 sequences, with roughly 43% appearing a single time and more than 20% taken by the ten largest. The sequenced sample was blood. Receptors were obtained from a human donor in good health.

The chain recombines TRBV4-3 with TRBJ1-2; D possibly corresponds to TRBD1 (6 bases). Trimming cost V 1 base and J 7 bases, with 16 bases left between them. Looked up from germline, CDR1 is LGHNA and CDR2 is YSLEER. CDR3 length: 15 residues. The CDR3 DNA sequence: TGCGCCAGCAGCCAAGGGGGTTACAGGGAAGGTGGCTACACCTTC. Residues: CASSQGGYREGGYTF.

This clonotype was observed a handful of times. The rearrangement links TRBV28 to TRBJ2-1, with D uncertain. The CDR3 is made up of 12 amino acids. Deletions cut 7 bases from V and 7 bases from J, with 11 bases between. Per germline, CDR1 MDHEN and CDR2 SYDVKM. CDR3 bases: TGTGCCAGCACCGCGGTGGGAAATGAGCAGTTCTTC. Translation: CASTAVGNEQFF.

This chain joins TRBV29-1 and TRBJ1-1; perhaps TRBD1 as D (5 bases). Between the trimmed V and J ends, which lost 4 bases and 0 bases, there was a span of 15 bases. Per the germline V gene, CDR1 is SQVTM and CDR2 is ANQGSEA. The CDR3 length is 15 residues. The CDR3 DNA is TGCAGCGTTGGGTTTCGGTTACAGGTGAACACTGAAGCTTTCTTT. Amino acid sequence: CSVGFRLQVNTEAFF. The entire variable domain, with the rest obtained from reference TRBV29-1 and TRBJ1-1, is as follows: SAVISQKPSRDICQRGTSLTIQCQVDSQVTMMFWYRQQPGQSLTLIATANQGSEATYESGFVIDKFPISRPNLTFSTLTVSNMSPEDSSIYLCSVGFRLQVNTEAFFGQGTRLTVV.

The rearrangement joins TRBV11-1 to TRBJ1-2; D remains ambiguous. V dropped 0 bases and J dropped 3 bases, with 14 bases sitting between them. This CDR3 region has 16 residues. CDR1 is SGHAT and CDR2 is FQDESV in the germline V gene (reference sequence). The CDR3 region is CASSLAPGGNYYGYTF. CDR3 nucleotides: TGTGCCAGCAGCTTAGCTCCCGGCGGGAACTACTATGGCTACACCTTC.

This clonotype was counted only a few times. This chain connects TRBV10-3 to TRBJ2-7, with 7 bases lining up with TRBD1. The V segment lost 6 bases and the J segment 3 bases; nucleotides outside the gene matches: 5. Germline-derived CDR1 and CDR2 are ENHRY and SYGVKD. The CDR3 totals 13 residues. In DNA form, the CDR3 reads TGTGCCATCAGGGGCCCAGGGGGCTACGAGCAGTACTTC. This codes for CAIRGPGGYEQYF.

V is TRBV12-3 or TRBV12-4 and J is TRBJ1-6; a possible D gene is TRBD1 (5 bases). The CDR3 loop spans 13 amino acids. The germline V and J ends were trimmed by 6 bases and 9 bases, with 12 bases remaining between them. Here the CDR3 DNA reads TGTGCCAGCAGACAGGAGTTGGGTTCACCCCTCCACTTT. This sequence encodes CASRQELGSPLHF.

This chain joins TRBV7-3 and TRBJ2-1; 9 nucleotides line up with TRBD2. The CDR3 contains 15 residues. The junction had 8 bases not matched to a gene; V was cut back by 5 bases and J by 6 bases. The germline V gene has CDR1 SGHTA and CDR2 FQGTGA. Here the CDR3 reads CASSLIAGVLNEQFF. CDR3 coding DNA: TGTGCCAGCAGCCTAATAGCGGGGGTTCTCAATGAGCAGTTCTTC. Based on the CDR3 plus reference TRBV7-3 and TRBJ2-1, the full variable domain is GAGVSQTPSNKVTEKGKYVELRCDPISGHTALYWYRQSLGQGPEFLIYFQGTGAADDSGLPNDRFFAVRPEGSVSTLKIQRTERGDSAVYLCASSLIAGVLNEQFFGPGTRLTVL.

This rearrangement joins TRBV12-3 or TRBV12-4 to TRBJ1-1, with D possibly TRBD1 on 5 matching bases. The CDR3 totals 12 residues. Deletions cut 6 bases from V and 7 bases from J, with 12 bases between. CDR3 bases: TGTGCCAGCAGCCCAACGGGACGTGAAGCTTTCTTT. Its protein product is CASSPTGREAFF.